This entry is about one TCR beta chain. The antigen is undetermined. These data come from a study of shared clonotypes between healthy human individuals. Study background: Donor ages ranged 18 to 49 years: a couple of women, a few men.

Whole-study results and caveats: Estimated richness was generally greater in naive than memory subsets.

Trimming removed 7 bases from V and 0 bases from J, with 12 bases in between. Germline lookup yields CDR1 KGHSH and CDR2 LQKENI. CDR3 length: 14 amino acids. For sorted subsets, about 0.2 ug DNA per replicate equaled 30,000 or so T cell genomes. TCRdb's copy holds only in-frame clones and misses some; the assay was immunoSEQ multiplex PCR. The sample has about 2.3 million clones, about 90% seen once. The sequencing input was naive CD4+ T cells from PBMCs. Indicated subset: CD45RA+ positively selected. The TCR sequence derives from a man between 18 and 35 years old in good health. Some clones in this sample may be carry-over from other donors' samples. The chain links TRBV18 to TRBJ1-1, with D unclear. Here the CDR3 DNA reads TGTGCCAGCTTCCCCCATCGGGTGAACACTGAAGCTTTCTTT. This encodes CASFPHRVNTEAFF.